The rows below give T cell receptor beta chains drawn from one sample of a study of tumor and adjacent non-tumor tissue in lung cancer. TCRdb reprocessed the multiplex PCR reads with MiXCR, giving one entry per CDR3 protein. The repertoire holds over 80,000 distinct CDR3 sequences, with around three quarters as singletons. Material for sequencing was distant non-tumor lung tissue. All receptors come from a man in his 60s with small cell lung cancer. Both conserved end residues are part of each CDR3. The D gene is left open where the match is weak. The size field is filled for only some rows; it gives once, few, many or a size class.

abundance | len | d_gene | j_gene | v_gene | CDR3nt | CDR3aa
- | 16 | - | TRBJ1-2 | TRBV6-5 | TGTGACAGCAGTTATTTAGTAGGGGTTAGGGACTATGGCTATACCTTC | CDSSYLVGVRDYGYTF
- | 13 | - | TRBJ2-2 | TRBV6-6 | TGTGCCTGCAGGACGAGTAACACCGGGGACCTGTTTTTT | CACRTSNTGDLFF
- | 18 | - | TRBJ2-7 | TRBV6-2/TRBV6-3 | TGTGCCAGCAGTTACTGTTTTGTTGACGGGACACGGGACTACGAGCAGTACTTC | CASSYCFVDGTRDYEQYF
many | 13 | - | TRBJ2-1 | TRBV6-4 | TGTGCCAGCAGTGAACTAGCCCACAATGAGCAGTTCTTC | CASSELAHNEQFF
few | 11 | - | TRBJ2-7 | TRBV11-2 | TGTGCGAGCAGCTTAATCTACGAGCAGTACTTC | CASSLIYEQYF
- | 13 | - | TRBJ2-7 | TRBV4-1 | TGCGCCAGCAGTTTCGACATACTCTATGAGCAGTATTTC | CASSFDILYEQYF
- | 16 | - | TRBJ2-3 | TRBV6-5 | TGTACCGGCAGGCTCCGAAGGGGGAAAGGCACAGATACGCAGTATTTT | CTGRLRRGKGTDTQYF
- | 14 | - | TRBJ1-5 | TRBV6-6 | TGTACCAGCAGTCGGAACGGTGGAGGCCAGCCCCAGCATTTT | CTSSRNGGGQPQHF
once | 12 | - | TRBJ2-1 | TRBV11-2 | TGTGCCAGCAGCTTATTATTCCCCCTCATGGTCTTC | CASSLLFPLMVF
many | 13 | - | TRBJ1-4 | TRBV6-9 | TGTGCCAGCAGTTCAAAGACTAATGAAAAACTGTTTTTT | CASSSKTNEKLFF
medium-sized | 12 | - | TRBJ2-5 | TRBV11-2 | TGTGCCAGCAGCTCCCCGAGAGGGAAGGGGTACTTC | CASSSPRGKGYF
- | 14 | - | TRBJ2-7 | TRBV29-1 | TGCAACGTCAAAGAGCGGGTATACTCCTACGAGCAGTACTTC | CNVKERVYSYEQYF
- | 14 | - | TRBJ2-1 | TRBV11-2 | TGTGCCAGGAGCTTAGAGGCAGGGTTGCTTGAGCGGTTCTTC | CARSLEAGLLERFF
- | 15 | TRBD1 | TRBJ2-7 | TRBV6-5 | TGTGGCAGCAGGCCGACAGGGGGCTATGTATACGAGCAGTACTTC | CGSRPTGGYVYEQYF
once | 15 | - | TRBJ2-4 | TRBV18 | TGTGCCAGCTCACTTGGGACACCAGCCAGAAACATTCAGTACTTC | CASSLGTPARNIQYF
- | 13 | - | TRBJ2-5 | TRBV11-2 | TGTGCCAGCAGTAACGGGCTCGGGGGGACCCAGTACTTC | CASSNGLGGTQYF
few | 17 | TRBD2 | TRBJ2-2 | TRBV4-1 | TGCGCCAGCAGCTCCCGGACTAGCGGAACGAACACAGGGGAGCCGTTTTTT | CASSSRTSGTNTGEPFF
many | 15 | TRBD1 | TRBJ2-5 | TRBV29-1 | TGCAGCGTCTACAACGACCGGGACAGGGGAGAGACCCAGTACTTC | CSVYNDRDRGETQYF
- | 16 | TRBD1 | TRBJ1-1 | TRBV10-3 | TGTGCCATCTGTGAATCTTTTGGACAGGGGGCGAGCGAAGCTTTCTTT | CAICESFGQGASEAFF
many | 15 | - | TRBJ2-4 | TRBV6-6 | TGTGCCAGCAGTTCAGACGGGATAGCCAAAAACATTCAGTACTTC | CASSSDGIAKNIQYF
- | 17 | - | TRBJ2-5 | TRBV21-1 | TGTGCCTGCAGCAAATATATACGGACTGAATATCAAGAGACCCAGTATTTC | CACSKYIRTEYQETQYF
- | 13 | - | TRBJ1-2 | TRBV30 | TGTGCCTGCCTCTCCAGGACTAACTTTGGCTACACCTTC | CACLSRTNFGYTF
many | 15 | TRBD1 | TRBJ1-5 | TRBV4-1 | TGCGCCAGCAGCCAAGAGCGGACAGGGGTAAGGCCCCAGCATTTT | CASSQERTGVRPQHF
many | 15 | TRBD1 | TRBJ2-2 | TRBV7-9 | TGTGCCAGCAGCTTGCGACAGGGGAACACCGGGGAGCTGTTTTTT | CASSLRQGNTGELFF
- | 15 | - | TRBJ2-1 | TRBV11-2 | TGTGCAAGCAGCTTACTGGCGCGGGATCACGGTGTGCAGTTCTTC | CASSLLARDHGVQFF
- | 15 | TRBD2 | TRBJ2-1 | TRBV6-1 | TGTGTCAGCAAACCCGGGACTAGTGGGAGGGGTGAGCAGTTCTTC | CVSKPGTSGRGEQFF
- | 15 | - | TRBJ2-2 | TRBV4-2 | TGTGTCAGCAGCCAAGAGGGGGGTAGGACTGGGGAGCTGTTTTTT | CVSSQEGGRTGELFF
many | 14 | - | TRBJ1-2 | TRBV30 | TGTGCCTGGACTATAAAAGTCCCTAACTATGGCTACACCTTC | CAWTIKVPNYGYTF
medium-sized | 16 | TRBD2 | TRBJ2-5 | TRBV11-2 | TGTGCCAGCAGCTTTACCCAGGGACTAGCATTAGAGACCCAGTACTTC | CASSFTQGLALETQYF
- | 12 | TRBD2 | TRBJ2-1 | TRBV12-3/TRBV12-4 | TGTGCCAACATCTTTAGCGGGACTGAGCAGTTCTTC | CANIFSGTEQFF
- | 13 | - | TRBJ1-1 | TRBV7-3 | TGTGCCAGCAGCTTCGGGATGAAAACTGAAGCTTTCTTT | CASSFGMKTEAFF
- | 13 | - | TRBJ2-1 | TRBV12-3/TRBV12-4 | TGTGCCAGCGATCAGTTGAGGGGAAATGAGCAGTTCTTC | CASDQLRGNEQFF
once | 15 | TRBD2 | TRBJ2-5 | TRBV5-4 | TGTGCCAGCAGCTTAGCGGGAGGGATAGGAGTGACCCAGTACTTC | CASSLAGGIGVTQYF